This TCR beta chain was retrieved from a study of blood T cells in healthy people across ages. Study-level results: When set beside aged donors, long-lived donors presented more naive CD4+ cells and higher diversity. Unsorted PBMC material precluded a definitive naive versus antigen-experienced comparison.

This CDR3 has 15 amino acids. Trimming stripped 2 bases from V and 5 bases from J, with 17 bases between. The germline V gene has CDR1 SGHRS and CDR2 YFSETQ. A sample-barcoded 5' primer and a J-beta primer mix were used in a second PCR of about 7 to 12 cycles. TCRdb reprocessed the 5' RACE reads with MiXCR, giving one entry per CDR3 protein. Of roughly 790,000 distinct CDR3 sequences in the sample, 43% were seen once. On this clonotype itself: Antigen unknown.

This clonotype was obtained from a woman aged 55-70 years in good health. Sequenced sample: blood. This chain connects TRBV5-1 to TRBJ2-7; no definite D call. The CDR3 protein is CASSFSQPYSHEQYF. Here the CDR3 DNA reads TGCGCCAGCAGCTTCAGCCAGCCTTACAGCCACGAGCAGTACTTC.